Shown below are 32 T cell receptor beta chains from a single sample sequenced in a study of cytomegalovirus exposure and HLA in healthy donors. The PCR employed 60 Vbeta primers together with 13 Jbeta primers. Sequenced by immunoSEQ multiplex PCR; TCRdb stores in-frame clones only, minus some. This sample has about 91,000 clones; under 75% occur once, and the top ten carry less than 1.5%. Sequenced material: PBMCs. All receptors derive from a female donor in good health and CMV-seronegative.

A few counts support this clone. This chain links TRBV27 with TRBJ2-5, with 11 bases matching TRBD2. The CDR3 covers 14 residues. Trimming cost V 2 bases and J 5 bases; bases outside gene matches: 1. The germline CDR1 and CDR2 sequences are MNHEY and SMNVEV (reference sequence). The CDR3 DNA reads TGTGCCAGCAGTTTAGCTAGCGGGGGGGAGACCCAGTACTTC. This gives the protein CASSLASGGETQYF.

This clone was seen once. Written as DNA, the CDR3 is TGTGCCAGCAGAAAGGAGTACCTCAACACTGAAGCTTTCTTT. Translation: CASRKEYLNTEAFF. The chain couples TRBV27 to TRBJ1-1; D remains unclear. Per germline, CDR1 MNHEY and CDR2 SMNVEV (reference sequence). CDR3 length equals 14 residues. V lost 6 bases and J lost 2, with 13 bases in between.

Notes on this clone: Other DNA variants within this sample encode the same CDR3. V usage is TRBV11-3 and J usage is TRBJ2-5; 9 positions match TRBD1. Per germline, CDR1 SGHNT and CDR2 YENEEA. This CDR3 is built from 14 residues. V trimming: 4 bases; J trimming: 2 bases; junction bases outside the gene matches: 2. The CDR3 DNA follows: TGTGCCAGCAGCTGGACAGGGGCTCAAGAGACCCAGTACTTC. As protein: CASSWTGAQETQYF.

The chain couples TRBV6-5 to TRBJ2-3; possibly TRBD2 for D (5 bases). The CDR3 consists of 15 residues. The ends were cut back, 0 bases at V and 2 bases at J, with 9 bases in the middle. Germline CDR1 is MNHEY and CDR2 is SVGAGI. This chain's CDR3 is CASSYSGAYTDTQYF. The CDR3, as DNA: TGTGCCAGCAGTTACTCGGGAGCGTACACAGATACGCAGTATTTT.

The chain carries TRBV6-1 and TRBJ2-7; TRBD2 aligns across 8 bases. The V gene's germline CDR1 is MNHNS and CDR2 SASEGT. The CDR3 length is 16 residues. Trimming at V came to 4 bases and at J to 4 bases, leaving 12 bases not matched to a gene. DNA of the CDR3: TGTGCCAGCAGTGGGGGCTCGGAGCGGGGGATTTACGAGCAGTACTTC. Its translation is CASSGGSERGIYEQYF.

The J gene is TRBJ1-1, the V gene TRBV27, with D hard to call. V was cut by 2 bases and J by 4 bases, with 8 bases left in between. The CDR3 is 13 amino acids. Germline CDR1 reads MNHEY; CDR2 reads SMNVEV (reference sequence). CDR3 bases: TGTGCCAGCAGTTTAAGAGGGCCCACTGAAGCTTTCTTT. Amino acids: CASSLRGPTEAFF.

This clone was observed a handful of times. Other DNA sequences in this specimen translate into the identical CDR3. V and J are TRBV2 and TRBJ1-5, with 9 bases fitting TRBD1. Germline-derived CDR1 and CDR2 are SNHLY and FYNNEI. The CDR3 consists of 18 residues. Losses at the gene ends were 2 bases for V and 0 bases for J; bases not matched to a gene: 8. The DNA of the CDR3 is TGTGCCAGCAGTGAATTGGTGGGACAGGGATATAGCAATCAGCCCCAGCATTTT. Protein product: CASSELVGQGYSNQPQHF.

The chain joins TRBV4-3 to TRBJ2-3; TRBD1 agrees at 7 bases. Germline values: CDR1 LGHNA, CDR2 YSLEER. The CDR3 consists of 18 residues. V lost 3 bases to trimming and J lost 0 bases; unmatched junction nucleotides: 12. The CDR3 spells CASSQTGTEIISTDTQYF. The DNA for the CDR3 is TGCGCCAGCAGCCAGACCGGGACAGAGATTATTAGCACAGATACGCAGTATTTT.

This clone has only a few counts. The rearrangement links TRBV6-5 to TRBJ2-5, with a weak D call TRBD1 (5 bases). The CDR3 consists of 15 residues. Trimming stripped 0 bases from V and 5 bases from J, with 13 bases between. Germline loops: CDR1 MNHEY, CDR2 SVGAGI. CDR3 in DNA: TGTGCCAGCAGTTACTCGAAAGGGGTAGGCGAGACCCAGTACTTC. It codes for CASSYSKGVGETQYF.

This clone was observed a handful of times. This chain joins TRBV6-1 and TRBJ2-2; TRBD2 matches at 7 bases. Germline-derived CDR1 and CDR2 are MNHNS and SASEGT. The V gene end was trimmed by 3 bases and the J gene end by 6 bases; junction bases not matched to a gene: 4. CDR3 length: 14 residues. CDR3 nucleotides: TGTGCCAGCAGTGAGGGGGGGGAAGCCGGGGAGCTGTTTTTT. This encodes CASSEGGEAGELFF.

This clone was seen only a few times. The chain couples TRBV7-6 to TRBJ2-2; 8 bases fit TRBD2. Germline V lookup: CDR1 SGHVS, CDR2 FNYEAQ. The CDR3 runs to 15 residues. The J segment lost 4 bases and the V segment lost 7 bases, leaving 8 bases of the junction unmatched. CDR3 region: CASIRGGSGTGELFF. The CDR3 nucleotides read TGTGCCAGCATCCGGGGGGGGTCTGGCACCGGGGAGCTGTTTTTT.

This clone showed up just once. The chain employs TRBV13 and TRBJ1-1; a possible D gene is TRBD1 (5 bases). CDR1 PRHDT and CDR2 FYEKMQ come from the germline V gene (reference sequence). This CDR3 comprises 17 residues. The V and J ends lost 0 bases and 4 bases respectively, with 18 bases between them. CDR3 nucleotide sequence: TGTGCCAGCAGCTTAGGGGGGCTCATGGTCTCAAGCACTGAAGCTTTCTTT. As protein: CASSLGGLMVSSTEAFF.

This clone came up a few times. The chain joins TRBV7-2 to TRBJ2-7, with D maybe TRBD1 (6 bases). This CDR3 has 12 residues. The ends were cut back, 7 bases at V and 3 bases at J, with 10 bases in the middle. Germline-derived CDR1 and CDR2 are SGHTA and FQGNSA. The CDR3: CASTRDNYEQYF. CDR3 DNA: TGTGCCAGCACGAGGGACAACTACGAGCAGTACTTC.

This clone was detected only once. The chain employs TRBV12-5 and TRBJ1-2; 7 nucleotides match TRBD1. In germline, CDR1 is LGHNT, CDR2 FRNRAP. After removal of 6 bases from V and 7 bases from J, the junction contained 11 bases not matched to a gene. This CDR3 spans 14 amino acids. The CDR3 spells CASGLEQGRSGYTF. CDR3 bases: TGTGCTAGTGGCCTCGAACAGGGGCGGTCTGGCTACACCTTC.

The chain employs TRBV9 and TRBJ1-3, with D unresolved. V lost 4 bases, J lost 3 bases, and 5 bases lay in between. The germline CDR1 and CDR2 sequences are SGDLS and YYNGEE. The CDR3 is made up of 12 amino acids. The CDR3 loop is CASSSGGNTIYF. DNA for the CDR3: TGTGCCAGCAGCTCGGGTGGAAACACCATATATTTT.

As for this clone: A read error may account for a junction end that differs from germline. The genes are TRBV6-5 and TRBJ2-1; 13 bases are a match to TRBD2. This CDR3 contains 13 residues. From germline, CDR1 is MNHEY and CDR2 SVGAGI. Here the CDR3 reads CASYATSGRLMIF. In nucleotides, the CDR3 is TGTGCCAGCTATGCGACTAGCGGGAGGTTAATGATCTTC.

CDR3 nucleotides: TGCGCCAGCAGCCAAGGGACTAGCGGGGGGATTAGCACAGATACGCAGTATTTT. Its translation: CASSQGTSGGISTDTQYF. The V call is TRBV4-3, the J call TRBJ2-3; 14 positions match TRBD2. V dropped 1 base and J dropped 0; count of bases not matched to a gene: 3. CDR1 is LGHNA and CDR2 is YSLEER in the germline V gene. The CDR3 is 18 residues long.

The chain joins TRBV7-8 to TRBJ1-1; D uncertain. This CDR3 comprises 12 residues. Germline-derived CDR1 and CDR2 are SGHVS and FQNEAQ. The V and J ends lost 3 bases and 9 bases respectively, with 11 bases between them. As DNA, the CDR3 is TGTGCCAGCAGCTTGTTGCCTGAGCAAGCTTTCTTT. This encodes CASSLLPEQAFF.

This clone was seen a few times. The V call is TRBV28, the J call TRBJ2-2; D may be TRBD1 (6 bases). This CDR3 contains 13 residues. V lost 4 bases, J lost 5 bases, and 8 bases lay in between. CDR1 and CDR2 from the germline V gene are MDHEN and SYDVKM. The CDR3 loop is CASSSRGTGELFF. Here the CDR3 DNA reads TGTGCCAGCAGTTCCAGGGGTACCGGGGAGCTGTTTTTT.

The gene calls are TRBV2 and TRBJ2-6; the match to TRBD1 covers 9 bases. The J segment lost 1 base and the V segment lost 6 bases, leaving 7 bases of the junction unmatched. Germline assignment: CDR1 SNHLY and CDR2 FYNNEI. The CDR3 consists of 17 residues. Here the CDR3 DNA reads TGTGCCAGCAGGCCGGGACAGGGAGGATCTGGGGCCAACGTCCTGACTTTC. It encodes CASRPGQGGSGANVLTF.

This clone has a single count. The chain recombines TRBV30 with TRBJ1-4, with a weak D call TRBD1 (5 bases). Germline CDR1 GTSNPN, CDR2 SVGIG (reference sequence). Deletions cut 1 base from V and 1 base from J, with 16 bases between. This CDR3 is built from 17 residues. As DNA, the CDR3 is TGTGCCTGGAGTGGGCCTCGGGGGGGAAAAACTAATGAAAAACTGTTTTTT. This translates into CAWSGPRGGKTNEKLFF.

The CDR3 coding sequence is TGTGCCAGCAGCTTAAGGGGACTCGACTACAATGAGCAGTTCTTC. Translation: CASSLRGLDYNEQFF. The chain employs TRBV7-3 and TRBJ2-1; a weak D match, TRBD2 (6 bases). Looked up from germline, CDR1 is SGHTA and CDR2 is FQGTGA. The CDR3 is 15 residues long. The germline V and J ends were trimmed by 1 base and 3 bases, with 10 bases remaining between them.

The chain couples TRBV2 to TRBJ1-2; possibly TRBD1 for D (6 bases). Trimming removed 4 bases at V and 7 bases at J, with 13 bases between. Germline V gives CDR1 SNHLY, CDR2 FYNNEI. There are 13 residues in the CDR3. The CDR3: CASSAVAGAGYTF. The CDR3 coding sequence is TGTGCCAGCAGTGCCGTGGCGGGGGCTGGCTACACCTTC. The whole variable domain, remainder taken from reference TRBV2 and TRBJ1-2, is EPEVTQTPSHQVTQMGQEVILRCVPISNHLYFYWYRQILGQKVEFLVSFYNNEISEKSEIFDDQFSVERPDGSNFTLKIRSTKLEDSAMYFCASSAVAGAGYTFGSGTRLTVV.

CDR3 protein: CASSMGTVRYEQYF. Here the CDR3 DNA reads TGTGCCAGCAGCATGGGGACAGTCCGATACGAGCAGTACTTC. The chain is built from TRBV7-9 and TRBJ2-7; 7 nucleotides align to TRBD1. After removal of 5 bases from V and 4 bases from J, the junction contained 8 bases not matched to a gene. The CDR3 consists of 14 residues. Germline V gene data show CDR1 as SEHNR and CDR2 as FQNEAQ (reference sequence).

This clone was detected once. The CDR3 is CSARGDTEAFF. CDR3 sequence (DNA): TGCAGTGCTAGGGGAGACACTGAAGCTTTCTTT. The chain recombines TRBV20-1 with TRBJ1-1; D remains unclear. CDR1 DFQATT and CDR2 SNEGSKA come from the germline V gene (reference sequence). V lost 3 bases, J lost 3 bases, and 5 bases lay in between. The CDR3 consists of 11 residues.

The chain carries TRBV19 and TRBJ1-5; maybe TRBD1 (6 bases). V lost 6 bases and J lost 7, with 19 bases in between. The CDR3 covers 15 residues. Per the germline V gene, CDR1 is LNHDA and CDR2 is SQIVND (reference sequence). CDR3 bases: TGTGCCAGTAGGGGTTCAGGGGCGCGGAGCCAGCCCCAGCATTTT. Encoded protein: CASRGSGARSQPQHF.

This chain connects TRBV7-9 to TRBJ1-2; D uncertain. CDR3 length: 8 amino acids. V shed 9 bases and J shed 8 bases, with 4 bases lying between them. CDR1 and CDR2 from the germline V gene are SEHNR and FQNEAQ (reference sequence). The CDR3 coding sequence is TGTGCCAGTTTAGGCTACACCTTC. Amino acid sequence: CASLGYTF. Complete variable domain (other parts from reference TRBV7-9 and TRBJ1-2): DTGVSQNPRHKITKRGQNVTFRCDPISEHNRLYWYRQTLGQGPEFLTYFQNEAQLEKSRLLSDRFSAERPKGSFSTLEIQRTEQGDSAMYLCASLGYTFGSGTRLTVV.

The V gene is TRBV6-4, the J gene TRBJ2-1; maybe TRBD2 (5 bases). The CDR3 spans 15 residues. The V and J ends lost 2 bases and 5 bases respectively, with 13 bases between them. Germline lookup yields CDR1 MRHNA and CDR2 SNTAGT. The CDR3 reads CASSDVGEGHNEQFF. The CDR3 DNA reads as TGTGCCAGCAGTGACGTCGGTGAGGGCCACAATGAGCAGTTCTTC.

The chain has TRBV4-2 and TRBJ1-2, with 7 bases aligning to TRBD1. The CDR3 has 14 residues. Germline V CDR1 and CDR2: LGHNA, YNFKEQ. With 1 base clipped from V and 6 bases from J, the junction kept 5 bases outside the gene matches. CDR3 sequence: CASSQVGQMDGYTF. The CDR3 DNA is TGTGCCAGCAGCCAAGTGGGACAGATGGATGGCTACACCTTC.

The genes are TRBV10-3 and TRBJ2-3; the D is unclear. Per the germline V gene, CDR1 is ENHRY and CDR2 is SYGVKD. Trimming removed 6 bases at V and 6 bases at J, with 7 bases between. CDR3 length equals 11 residues. CDR3 sequence (DNA): TGTGCCATCAGGTCAAGCGATACGCAGTATTTT. Residues: CAIRSSDTQYF.

V and J are TRBV4-1 and TRBJ2-6, with 9 bases identical to TRBD1. Per the germline V gene, CDR1 is MGHRA and CDR2 is YSYEKL. J gave up 12 bases and V 3 bases, and 18 bases lay outside the gene matches. The CDR3 is 18 residues long. For the CDR3, the DNA is TGCGCCAGCAGCCAGGCTTGGGACAGGGTCTCTTCGGGAGGCGTCCTGACTTTC. This gives the protein CASSQAWDRVSSGGVLTF.

The gene calls are TRBV25-1 and TRBJ1-1, with D unresolved. The CDR3 covers 16 residues. Germline CDR1 reads MGHDK; CDR2 reads SYGVNS. V was cut by 6 bases and J by 3 bases, with 20 bases left in between. CDR3 nucleotides: TGTGCCAGCAGCAAAAACCCCGGGGTGAGTGACACTGAAGCTTTCTTT. It specifies CASSKNPGVSDTEAFF.